The clone carrying this T cell receptor (beta chain) was counted many times. As yet, its antigen is unknown. Time point reported: newly diagnosed GD, antithyroid drugs for less than 3 months. PBMC RNA served as the TCR library source. Peripheral blood, roughly 8.8 milliliters of it, was drawn into EDTA tubes. The authors built TCR beta libraries using iRepertoire HTBI primers and Arm-PCR of CDR3 regions. A single record per CDR3 protein comes from TCRdb applying MiXCR to the multiplex PCR reads. The top ten clones hold around 10% of a sample with about 520,000 distinct CDR3 sequences, around 12% of them seen once. This sample was included in a study of regulatory T cells in long-lasting Graves disease. Whole-study results and caveats: Persistent disease samples used TRBV28, TRBJ1-2 and TRBJ2-5 preferentially.

The junction had 4 bases not matched to a gene; V was cut back by 4 bases and J by 3 bases. The CDR3 runs to 14 residues. Germline V CDR1 and CDR2: KGHDR, SFDVKD. The same data also went into a second study, on T cells in Graves' hyperthyroidism and ophthalmopathy. That report notes: A set of HTBI primers served as the primers for a first-round RT-PCR of the TCR CDR3.

The TCR was taken from a woman in her 30s with Graves disease. The chain recombines TRBV24-1 with TRBJ2-7; 8 bases map to TRBD1. The sample consisted of peripheral blood mononuclear cells (PBMCs), taken at new diagnosis, from a patient treated with antithyroid drugs. The CDR3: CATSDRTGSYEQYF. CDR3 nucleotide sequence: TGTGCCACCAGTGACCGGACAGGGAGCTACGAGCAGTACTTC.